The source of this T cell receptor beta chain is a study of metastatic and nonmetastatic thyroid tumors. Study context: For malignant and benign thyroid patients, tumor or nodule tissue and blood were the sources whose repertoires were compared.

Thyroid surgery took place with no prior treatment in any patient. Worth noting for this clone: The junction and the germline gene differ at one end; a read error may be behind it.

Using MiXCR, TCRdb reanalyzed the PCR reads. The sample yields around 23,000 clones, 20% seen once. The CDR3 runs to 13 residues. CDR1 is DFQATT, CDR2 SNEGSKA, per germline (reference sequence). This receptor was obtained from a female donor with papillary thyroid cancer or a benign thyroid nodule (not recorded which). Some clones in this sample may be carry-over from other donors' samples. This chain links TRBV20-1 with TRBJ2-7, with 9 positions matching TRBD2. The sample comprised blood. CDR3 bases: TGCAGTGCTTGGACTAGCGCGGTCAACGAGCATTACTTC. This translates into CSAWTSAVNEHYF.